This TCR beta chain appears in the sequencing data of a study of blood T cell repertoires in COVID-19. CDR3 length: 13 amino acids. From germline, CDR1 is SSHAT and CDR2 FNYEAQ (reference sequence). V lost 0 bases, J lost 5 bases, and 7 bases lay in between. Some clones are missing from TCRdb's copy, which holds only in-frame ones; the method was immunoSEQ multiplex PCR. The table lists 110,000 or so clones, about 90% of them singletons. This chain links TRBV7-7 with TRBJ1-1; D is undetermined. Sequences were obtained from peripheral blood. The receptor's source is a woman between 45 and 65 years old with acute or convalescent COVID-19. The DNA of the CDR3 is TGTGCCAGCAGCTTAGCGCCGGGAACTGAAGCTTTCTTT. Its translation: CASSLAPGTEAFF.